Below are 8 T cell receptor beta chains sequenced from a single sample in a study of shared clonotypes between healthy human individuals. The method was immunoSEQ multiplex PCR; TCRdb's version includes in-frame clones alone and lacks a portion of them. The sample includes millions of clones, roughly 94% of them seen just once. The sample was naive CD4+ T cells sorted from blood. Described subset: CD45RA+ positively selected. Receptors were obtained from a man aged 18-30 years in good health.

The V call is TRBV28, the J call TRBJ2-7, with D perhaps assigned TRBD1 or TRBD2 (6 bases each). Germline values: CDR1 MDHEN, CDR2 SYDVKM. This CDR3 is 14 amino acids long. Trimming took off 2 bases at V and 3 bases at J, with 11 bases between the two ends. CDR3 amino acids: CASSLRGVDYEQYF. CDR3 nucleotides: TGTGCCAGCAGTTTAAGGGGGGTCGACTACGAGCAGTACTTC.

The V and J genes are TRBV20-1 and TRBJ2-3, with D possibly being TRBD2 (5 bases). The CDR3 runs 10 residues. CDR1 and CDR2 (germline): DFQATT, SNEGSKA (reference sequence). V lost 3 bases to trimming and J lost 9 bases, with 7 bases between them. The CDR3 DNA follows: TGCAGTGCTAGTTCTAGCACGCAGTATTTT. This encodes CSASSSTQYF.

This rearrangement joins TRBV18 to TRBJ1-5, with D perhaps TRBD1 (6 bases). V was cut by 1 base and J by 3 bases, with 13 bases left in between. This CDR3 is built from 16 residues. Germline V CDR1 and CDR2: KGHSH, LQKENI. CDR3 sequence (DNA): TGTGCCAGCTCACCACAGGGGGTAGATAACAATCAGCCCCAGCATTTT. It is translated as CASSPQGVDNNQPQHF. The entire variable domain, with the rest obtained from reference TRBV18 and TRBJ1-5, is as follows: NAGVMQNPRHLVRRRGQEARLRCSPMKGHSHVYWYRQLPEEGLKFMVYLQKENIIDESGMPKERFSAEFPKEGPSILRIQQVVRGDSAAYFCASSPQGVDNNQPQHFGDGTRLSIL.

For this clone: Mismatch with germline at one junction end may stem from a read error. The CDR3 DNA reads as TGTGCCAGCAGCCTCCTTGGCGGAGAGGTCGGGGACTTC. Its protein product is CASSLLGGEVGDF. The V gene is TRBV5-4, the J gene TRBJ2-4; D possibly corresponds to TRBD2 (5 bases). The CDR3 loop spans 13 amino acids. Germline-derived CDR1 and CDR2 are SGHNT and YYREEE (reference sequence).

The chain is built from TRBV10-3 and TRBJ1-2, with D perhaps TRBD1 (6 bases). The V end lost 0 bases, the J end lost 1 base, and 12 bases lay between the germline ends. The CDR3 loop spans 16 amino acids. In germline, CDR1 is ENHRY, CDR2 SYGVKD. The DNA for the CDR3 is TGTGCCATCAGTGAGTCCGGACAGATTCTTAACTATGGCTACACCTTC. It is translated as CAISESGQILNYGYTF.

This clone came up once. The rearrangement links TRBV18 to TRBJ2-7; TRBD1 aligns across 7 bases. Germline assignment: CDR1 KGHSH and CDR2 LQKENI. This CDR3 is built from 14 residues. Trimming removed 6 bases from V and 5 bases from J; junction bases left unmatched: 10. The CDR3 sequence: CASSPLEGGHEQYF. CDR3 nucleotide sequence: TGTGCCAGCTCGCCTCTGGAAGGGGGCCACGAGCAGTACTTC.

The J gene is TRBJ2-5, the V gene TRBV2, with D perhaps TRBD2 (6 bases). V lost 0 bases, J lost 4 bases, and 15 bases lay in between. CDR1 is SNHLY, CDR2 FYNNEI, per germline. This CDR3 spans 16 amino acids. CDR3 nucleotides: TGTGCCAGCAGTGAAGCGCGGTCTAGCGAGGGAGAGACCCAGTACTTC. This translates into CASSEARSSEGETQYF.

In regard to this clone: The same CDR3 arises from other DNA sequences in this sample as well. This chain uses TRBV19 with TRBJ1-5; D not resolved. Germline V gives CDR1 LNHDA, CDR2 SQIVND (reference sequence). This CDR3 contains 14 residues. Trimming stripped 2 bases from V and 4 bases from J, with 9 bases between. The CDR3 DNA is TGTGCCAGTAGTATAACGTCGGGGAATCAGCCCCAGCATTTT. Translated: CASSITSGNQPQHF.